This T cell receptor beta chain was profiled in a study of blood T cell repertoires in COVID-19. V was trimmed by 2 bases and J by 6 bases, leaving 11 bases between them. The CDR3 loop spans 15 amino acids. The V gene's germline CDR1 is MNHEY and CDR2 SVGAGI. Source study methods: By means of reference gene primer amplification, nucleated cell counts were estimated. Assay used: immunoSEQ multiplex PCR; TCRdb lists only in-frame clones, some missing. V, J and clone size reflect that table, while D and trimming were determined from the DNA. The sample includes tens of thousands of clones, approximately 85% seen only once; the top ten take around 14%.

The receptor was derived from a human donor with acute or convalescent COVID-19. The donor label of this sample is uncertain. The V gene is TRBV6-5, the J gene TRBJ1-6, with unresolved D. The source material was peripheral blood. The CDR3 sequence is CASSYNDNSNSPLHF. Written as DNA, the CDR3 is TGTGCCAGCAGTTACAACGACAACAGTAATTCACCCCTCCACTTT.